This T cell receptor (beta chain) was captured in a study of shared clonotypes between healthy human individuals. Regarding the study as a whole: Lower generation probabilities were found for non-shared clonotypes than for those shared by all four donors. Larger estimated richness was generally recorded for naive subsets relative to memory subsets. Clonotype sharing across several donors was observed for about 5.5% of naive CD4 clonotypes.

CDR1 and CDR2 (germline): SNHLY, FYNNEI. There are 14 residues in the CDR3. Trimming left V 7 bases short and J 1 base short, with 13 bases between. Turning to this clone: Its antigen is currently unknown.

Produced via immunoSEQ multiplex PCR; TCRdb's table is partial and in-frame only. Of roughly 2,500,000 clones listed, roughly 93% were seen once; the top ten hold about 0.38%. The chain combines TRBV2 with TRBJ1-1; D is possibly TRBD1 (5 bases). This TCR came from a man younger than 35 in good health. Some clones in this sample may be carry-over from other donors' samples. The specimen sequenced was naive CD4+ T cells from PBMCs. The subset denotes: CD45RA+ positively selected. CDR3 sequence (DNA): TGTGCCAGCAATGGCGGGGGAACGAACACTGAAGCTTTCTTT. Translating gives CASNGGGTNTEAFF. The full variable domain, its missing parts supplied by reference TRBV2 and TRBJ1-1, is EPEVTQTPSHQVTQMGQEVILRCVPISNHLYFYWYRQILGQKVEFLVSFYNNEISEKSEIFDDQFSVERPDGSNFTLKIRSTKLEDSAMYFCASNGGGTNTEAFFGQGTRLTVV.